This entry concerns a single T cell receptor beta chain. As yet, its antigen is unknown. This specimen belongs to a study of T-cell memory formation after mild COVID-19. TCRdb reprocessed the 5' RACE reads with MiXCR, giving one entry per CDR3 protein. The sample records under 550,000 distinct CDR3 sequences, about 20% being singletons. The CDR3 has 12 amino acids. The ends were cut back, 2 bases at V and 10 bases at J, with 11 bases in the middle. Germline CDR1 reads SGHDN; CDR2 reads FVKESK. Whole-study results and caveats: Second-wave clones reaching peak frequency on day 37 lacked confirmed SARS-CoV-2 specificity.

Sequencing input: PBMCs or a T cell subset sorted from them (not recorded which). The sequence derives from an adult woman who had mild COVID-19 (a few samples of this study predate the infection). Cell type and time point are not known. The V call is TRBV14, the J call TRBJ1-1; possible D gene TRBD1, 5 bases. The CDR3 coding sequence is TGTGCCAGCAGCCAACAGGACACTACAGCTTTCTTT. Translated, it gives CASSQQDTTAFF.